A selection of T cell receptor beta chains follows, all from one sample in a study of beta chain features in type 1 diabetes. Here immunoSEQ multiplex PCR was the method, and the copy in TCRdb shows in-frame clones only, minus some. Of fewer than 350,000 clones listed, about 18% are singletons. Sequencing input: naive CD4+ T cells from blood. Every receptor here comes from a woman between 18 and 29 years old in good health. The CDR3 runs from the conserved cysteine through the conserved F or W.

TRBJ2-7	TRBV6-5	CASRWSGQGIYEQYF
TRBJ2-7	TRBV5-1	CASSFLPPLLAGSYEQYF
TRBJ2-5	TRBV6-6	CASSPLAGGVKTQYF
TRBJ2-7	TRBV5-1	CASSSATSPSSYEQYF
TRBJ2-1	TRBV10-3	CAALPTRGEANEQFF
TRBJ1-2	TRBV29-1	CSVEDRGNYGYTF
TRBJ2-7	TRBV2	CASSGASGRRGEQYF
TRBJ2-5	TRBV2	CASSENPGRQETQYF
TRBJ2-5	TRBV29-1	CSVGQGSETQYF
TRBJ1-4	TRBV28	CASSSREKLFF
TRBJ1-5	TRBV7-9	CASSPDRGGNQPQHF
TRBJ2-6	TRBV28	CASGGDWANVLTF
TRBJ1-1	TRBV6-5	CASSARQGYTEAFF
TRBJ1-5	TRBV5-1	CASSLFGGEGQPQHF
TRBJ2-1	TRBV5-1	CASSLTASFGNEQFF
TRBJ2-3	TRBV7-2	CASSLPGTGGRDTQYF
TRBJ2-7	TRBV2	CASSDLREGREQYF
TRBJ2-3	TRBV4-2	CASSQGQTTDTQYF
TRBJ1-5	TRBV7-9	CASSSGTGLQPQHF
TRBJ1-5	TRBV5-1	CASSLTGGTANQPQHF
TRBJ2-1	TRBV7-3	CASSSDRDSNEQFF
TRBJ1-3	TRBV7-2	CASSRTGRPGNTIYF
TRBJ2-1	TRBV7-2	CASSLAGLAGQFF
TRBJ2-7	TRBV5-1	CASSLAGTAYEQYF